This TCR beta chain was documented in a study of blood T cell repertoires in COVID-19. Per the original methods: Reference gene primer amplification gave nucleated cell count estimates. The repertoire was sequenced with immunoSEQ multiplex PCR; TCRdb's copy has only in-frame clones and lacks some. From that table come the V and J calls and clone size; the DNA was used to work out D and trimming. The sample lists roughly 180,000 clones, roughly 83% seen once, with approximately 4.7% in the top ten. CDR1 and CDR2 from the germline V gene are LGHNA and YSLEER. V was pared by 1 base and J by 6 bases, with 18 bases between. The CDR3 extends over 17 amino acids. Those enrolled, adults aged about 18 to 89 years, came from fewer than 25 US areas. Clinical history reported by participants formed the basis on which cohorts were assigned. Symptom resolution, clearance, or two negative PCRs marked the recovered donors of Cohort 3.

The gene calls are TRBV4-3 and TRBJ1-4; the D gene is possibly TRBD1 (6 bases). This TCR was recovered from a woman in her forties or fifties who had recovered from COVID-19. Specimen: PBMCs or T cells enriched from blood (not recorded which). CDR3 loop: CASSQGPTGGYYEKLFF. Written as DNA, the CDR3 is TGCGCCAGCAGCCAAGGTCCGACAGGCGGCTATTATGAAAAACTGTTTTTT.